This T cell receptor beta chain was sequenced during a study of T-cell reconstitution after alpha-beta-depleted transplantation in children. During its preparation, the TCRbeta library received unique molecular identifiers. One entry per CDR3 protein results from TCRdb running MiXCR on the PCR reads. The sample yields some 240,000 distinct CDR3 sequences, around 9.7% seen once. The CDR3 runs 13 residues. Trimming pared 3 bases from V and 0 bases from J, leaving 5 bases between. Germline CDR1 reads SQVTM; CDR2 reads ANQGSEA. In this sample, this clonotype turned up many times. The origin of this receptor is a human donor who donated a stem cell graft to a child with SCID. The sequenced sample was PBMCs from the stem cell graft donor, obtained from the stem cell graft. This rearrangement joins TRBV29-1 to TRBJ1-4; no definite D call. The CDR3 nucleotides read TGCAGCGTTGAGCCCGCAACTAATGAAAAACTGTTTTTT. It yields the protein CSVEPATNEKLFF. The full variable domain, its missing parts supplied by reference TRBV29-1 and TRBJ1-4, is SAVISQKPSRDICQRGTSLTIQCQVDSQVTMMFWYRQQPGQSLTLIATANQGSEATYESGFVIDKFPISRPNLTFSTLTVSNMSPEDSSIYLCSVEPATNEKLFFGSGTQLSVL.